This T cell receptor (beta chain) was sequenced in a study of blood T cell repertoires in COVID-19. V gave up 2 bases and J gave up 6 bases, with 8 bases separating them. The CDR3 loop spans 14 amino acids. Germline CDR1 and CDR2: MNHEY and SMNVEV (reference sequence). Profiled with immunoSEQ multiplex PCR; TCRdb holds only in-frame clones, not every one. The sample lists some 250,000 clones; over 70% were seen once. The origin of this receptor is a woman aged 80 or over with acute or convalescent COVID-19. The rearrangement links TRBV27 to TRBJ1-6, with no clear D. Sequenced sample: peripheral blood. This chain's CDR3 is CASSLPRTNSPLHF. The CDR3, as DNA: TGTGCCAGCAGTTTACCCAGAACTAATTCACCCCTCCACTTT.